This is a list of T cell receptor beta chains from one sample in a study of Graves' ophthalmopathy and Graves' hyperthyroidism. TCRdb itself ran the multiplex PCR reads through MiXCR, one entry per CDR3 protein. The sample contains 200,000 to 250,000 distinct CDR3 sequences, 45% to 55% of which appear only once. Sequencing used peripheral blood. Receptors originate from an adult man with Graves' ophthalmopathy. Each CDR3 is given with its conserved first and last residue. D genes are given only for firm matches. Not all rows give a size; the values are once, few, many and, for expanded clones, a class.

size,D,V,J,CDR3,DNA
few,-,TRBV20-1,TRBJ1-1,CSAQDTHLRTEAFF,TGCAGTGCTCAAGACACCCATCTGAGGACTGAAGCTTTCTTT
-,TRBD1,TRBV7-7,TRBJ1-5,CASSLGGTGGNQPQHF,TGTGCTAGCAGCTTAGGGGGGACAGGGGGCAATCAGCCCCAGCATTTT
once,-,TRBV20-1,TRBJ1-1,CSARDANRGVNTEAFF,TGCAGTGCTAGAGATGCGAACCGCGGAGTTAACACTGAAGCTTTCTTT
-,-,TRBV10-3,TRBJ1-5,CAISSKTGLSQHF,TGTGCCATCAGTTCCAAAACAGGCCTCTCCCAGCATTTT
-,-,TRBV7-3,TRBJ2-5,CASSQERAETQYF,TGTGCCAGCAGCCAAGAGCGGGCCGAGACCCAGTACTTC
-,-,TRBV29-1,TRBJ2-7,CSVELSCGQGGNF,TGCAGCGTTGAATTGAGCTGTGGTCAGGGAGGAAACTTC
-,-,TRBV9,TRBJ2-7,CASSARGGSSYEQYF,TGTGCCAGCAGCGCTCGAGGCGGCTCCTCCTACGAGCAGTACTTC
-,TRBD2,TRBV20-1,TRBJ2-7,CSATIAGASYEQYF,TGCAGTGCTACGATAGCGGGGGCCTCCTACGAGCAGTACTTC
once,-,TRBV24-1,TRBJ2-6,CATSDGAPGGANVLTF,TGTGCCACCAGTGACGGGGCCCCTGGAGGGGCCAACGTCCTGACTTTC
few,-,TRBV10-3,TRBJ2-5,CVIRDQGQETQYF,TGTGTCATCAGGGACCAGGGTCAAGAGACCCAGTACTTC
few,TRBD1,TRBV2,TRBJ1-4,CASREKTGDEKLFF,TGTGCCAGCAGAGAAAAGACAGGGGATGAAAAACTGTTTTTT
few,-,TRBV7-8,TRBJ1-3,CASSLEGAPGAIYF,TGTGCCAGCAGCTTAGAGGGCGCGCCGGGGGCCATATATTTT
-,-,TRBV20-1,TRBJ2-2,CSARGGGARTGELFF,TGCAGTGCTAGAGGGGGCGGGGCGAGAACCGGGGAGCTGTTTTTT
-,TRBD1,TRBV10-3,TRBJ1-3,CASSVLMPGQRSSGNTIYF,TGTGCCAGCAGTGTCCTTATGCCGGGACAGCGAAGCTCTGGAAACACCATATATTTT
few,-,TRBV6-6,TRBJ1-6,CASSSVNSPLHF,TGTGCCAGCAGCTCAGTAAATTCACCCCTCCACTTT
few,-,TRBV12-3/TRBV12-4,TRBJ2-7,CASSPWLGPQYF,TGTGCCAGCAGTCCGTGGTTAGGCCCGCAGTACTTC
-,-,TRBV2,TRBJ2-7,CASSPGENRYEQYF,TGTGCCAGCTCACCAGGCGAGAACCGCTACGAGCAGTACTTC
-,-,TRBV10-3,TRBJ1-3,CAISQVVFGNTIYF,TGTGCCATCTCACAGGTTGTTTTTGGAAACACCATATATTTT
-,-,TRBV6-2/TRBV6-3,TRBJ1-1,CASKPGGSTEAFF,TGTGCCAGCAAGCCTGGAGGCAGCACTGAAGCTTTCTTT
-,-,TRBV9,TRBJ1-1,CASSASGAMNTEAFF,TGTGCCAGCAGCGCATCAGGGGCGATGAACACTGAAGCTTTCTTT
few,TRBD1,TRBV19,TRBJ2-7,CASSNSRQGSNEQYF,TGTGCCAGTAGTAATTCAAGACAGGGCTCGAACGAGCAGTACTTC
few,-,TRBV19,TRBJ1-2,CASNIWEGGRGGYTF,TGTGCCAGTAATATCTGGGAGGGGGGGCGCGGTGGCTACACCTTC
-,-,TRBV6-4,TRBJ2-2,CASSEQANTGELFF,TGTGCCAGCAGTGAGCAGGCTAACACCGGGGAGCTGTTTTTT
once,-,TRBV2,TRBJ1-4,CASSPGVSNEKLFF,TGTGCCAGCAGTCCAGGGGTATCGAATGAAAAACTGTTTTTT
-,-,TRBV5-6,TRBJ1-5,CASSLEGGAEQPQHF,TGTGCCAGCAGCTTGGAGGGGGGGGCGGAACAGCCCCAGCATTTT
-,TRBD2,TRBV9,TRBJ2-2,CASSPLGGGHTGELFF,TGTGCCAGCAGCCCCCTCGGGGGAGGGCACACCGGGGAGCTGTTTTTT
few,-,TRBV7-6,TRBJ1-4,CASSQNQGTGLFF,TGTGCCAGCAGCCAAAATCAGGGAACTGGACTGTTTTTT
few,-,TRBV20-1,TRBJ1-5,CSARGGEVGNQPQHF,TGCAGTGCACGAGGGGGGGAGGTGGGCAATCAGCCCCAGCATTTT
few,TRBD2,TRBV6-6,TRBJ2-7,CASSFSGEAGEQYF,TGTGCCAGCAGTTTTAGCGGGGAGGCGGGTGAGCAGTACTTC
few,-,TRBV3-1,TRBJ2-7,CASSKSLSPVYEQYF,TGTGCCAGCAGTAAATCGCTAAGTCCCGTCTACGAGCAGTACTTC